The present T cell receptor (beta chain) was sequenced within a study of blood T cell repertoires in COVID-19. The germline CDR1 and CDR2 sequences are MNHEY and SVGAGI. This CDR3 is built from 13 residues. V was clipped by 9 bases and J by 3 bases; unmatched bases: 6. The data were produced by immunoSEQ multiplex PCR, yet TCRdb's version contains in-frame clones alone and is incomplete. The repertoire holds fewer than 250,000 clones, with almost 85% as singletons. This chain uses TRBV6-5 with TRBJ1-1; the match to TRBD1 covers 8 bases. Sequencing used peripheral blood. This clonotype was obtained from a man aged 45 to 65 with acute or convalescent COVID-19. The CDR3 protein is CASGLTGDTEAFF. The CDR3, as DNA: TGTGCCAGTGGCCTGACAGGGGACACTGAAGCTTTCTTT.